This T cell receptor (beta chain) was sequenced during a study of T-cell reconstitution after alpha-beta-depleted transplantation in children. With respect to this clonotype: Its antigen is not known.

This CDR3 has 14 amino acids. Germline V lookup: CDR1 DFQATT, CDR2 SNEGSKA (reference sequence). V lost 5 bases to trimming and J lost 5 bases; unmatched junction nucleotides: 10. Preparation of the TCRbeta library was carried out with unique molecular identifiers. One entry per CDR3 protein, called by TCRdb with MiXCR from the PCR reads. The sample lists 500,000 to 750,000 distinct CDR3 sequences, approximately 13% occurring once. Overall study findings and caveats: T-cell counts and diversity were attributed mostly to newly produced T cells one year after transplant. There were reportedly several hundred expanded graft clones from which alpha-beta T cells came about two months after transplant. Day-60 TCRbeta diversity that was high in some patients was derived from surviving recipient T cells and thymic progenitors.

The sequences come from PBMCs, mostly from graft donor cells, collected 360 days after TCRalphabeta/CD19-depleted stem cell transplant. This chain uses TRBV20-1 with TRBJ2-7; TRBD2 matches at 9 bases. This clonotype was sampled from a male patient aged 10-17 years who had a stem cell transplant for acute myeloid leukemia, so the T cells may come from the graft donor. CDR3 protein: CSAPPGTSPNEQYF. The CDR3 DNA is TGCAGTGCTCCTCCCGGGACTAGCCCCAACGAGCAGTACTTC.